One sample yielded the 9 T cell receptor beta chains listed below, sequenced in a study of regulatory T cells in long-lasting Graves disease. The time point: persistent/refractory GD, antithyroid drugs over 5 years with positive TRAb. The TCR library was made from RNA that had been extracted from PBMCs in TRIzol. Combining iRepertoire HTBI primers with Arm-PCR of CDR3 regions, the authors built TCR beta libraries. MiXCR, applied by TCRdb to the multiplex PCR reads, yields one record per CDR3 protein. The sample contains 300,000 to 500,000 distinct CDR3 sequences, less than 25% of which appear only once. Sequences were derived from peripheral blood mononuclear cells (PBMCs), sampled when the disease was refractory, from a patient treated with antithyroid drugs. These receptor sequences come from a female donor with Graves disease.

The chain links TRBV15 to TRBJ2-4; no reliable D call. Germline CDR1 LNHNV, CDR2 YYDKDF (reference sequence). The V and J ends lost 0 bases and 2 bases respectively, with 11 bases between them. CDR3 length: 16 amino acids. CDR3 nucleotide sequence: TGTGCCACCAGCAGAGATTTCGTTATGTCCAAAAACATTCAGTACTTC. Its translation: CATSRDFVMSKNIQYF.

This clonotype has more than one count but fewer than ten. The rearrangement joins TRBV27 to TRBJ2-1; D not certain. CDR3 length: 16 amino acids. Trimming took 5 bases from V and 4 from J, leaving 18 bases between them. Germline CDR1 reads MNHEY; CDR2 reads SMNVEV (reference sequence). Written as DNA, the CDR3 is TGTGCCAGCAGTCCCCGACTCACCCCTTCGTACAATGAGCAGTTCTTC. This codes for CASSPRLTPSYNEQFF.

Points on this clonotype: The junction and the germline gene differ at one end; a read error may be behind it. The rearrangement joins TRBV15 to TRBJ1-4, with D uncertain. The CDR3 loop spans 15 amino acids. Germline CDR1 LNHNV, CDR2 YYDKDF (reference sequence). Here the CDR3 reads CATSRDPGGGEKLLF. CDR3 coding DNA: TGTGCCACCAGCAGAGATCCCGGCGGTGGTGAAAAACTGCTTTTT. The variable domain in full, completed from reference TRBV15 and TRBJ1-4, reads DAMVIQNPRYQVTQFGKPVTLSCSQTLNHNVMYWYQQKSSQAPKLLFHYYDKDFNNEADTPDNFQSRRPNTSFCFLDIRSPGLGDTAMYLCATSRDPGGGEKLLFGSGTQLSVL.

This clonotype was picked up many times. This chain connects TRBV5-1 to TRBJ1-4; 7 bases line up with TRBD1. Per germline, CDR1 SGHRS and CDR2 YFSETQ. This CDR3 is 14 amino acids long. J lost 7 bases, V lost 2 bases, and 5 bases had no gene match. This chain's CDR3 is CASSLQGTFEKLFF. CDR3 in DNA: TGCGCCAGCAGCTTACAGGGGACTTTTGAAAAACTGTTTTTT.

This clonotype was detected ten times or more. The rearrangement links TRBV2 to TRBJ1-5; 8 bases are a match to TRBD1. The germline V gene encodes CDR1 SNHLY and CDR2 FYNNEI. The junction had 6 bases not matched to a gene; V was cut back by 8 bases and J by 6 bases. This CDR3 spans 13 amino acids. The CDR3 DNA follows: TGTGCCAGCCAGGGGGCGCCTGGTCAGCCCCAGCATTTT. This gives the protein CASQGAPGQPQHF.

There are a few counts of this clonotype. The genes are TRBV7-2 and TRBJ1-6; D perhaps matches TRBD1 (6 bases). V was cut by 5 bases and J by 12 bases, with 20 bases left in between. The CDR3 extends over 15 amino acids. Germline CDR1 is SGHTA and CDR2 is FQGNSA. The CDR3 coding sequence is TGTGCCAGCAGCCTCGCAACAGGGTTCGGATTACCCCTCCACTTT. Protein sequence: CASSLATGFGLPLHF.

This clonotype was seen repeatedly, ten times or more. This sequence joins TRBV6-1 and TRBJ1-6; 7 positions agree with TRBD1. Germline trimming cut 4 bases from V and 3 bases from J; bases unmatched to any gene: 0. The germline V gene encodes CDR1 MNHNS and CDR2 SASEGT. The CDR3 extends over 14 amino acids. The CDR3 DNA sequence: TGTGCCAGCAGTGGGGACAGCTATAATTCACCCCTCCACTTT. It encodes CASSGDSYNSPLHF.

This clonotype was seen a handful of times. The chain has TRBV30 and TRBJ2-6; TRBD1 is a possible D gene (6 bases). CDR3 size: 18 residues. The V gene lost 1 base and the J gene lost 0 bases, with 16 bases spanning the gap. CDR1 is GTSNPN and CDR2 is SVGIG in the germline V gene (reference sequence). The CDR3 protein is CAWSAPGHHRSGANVLTF. The CDR3 DNA reads TGTGCCTGGAGTGCTCCGGGACACCACCGCTCTGGGGCCAACGTCCTGACTTTC.

This clonotype was observed a handful of times. J is TRBJ1-1 and V is TRBV5-1, with D tentatively TRBD1 (6 bases). Germline V gene lookup returns CDR1 SGHRS and CDR2 YFSETQ. CDR3 length: 16 amino acids. The V end lost 3 bases, the J end lost 1 base, and 16 bases lay between the germline ends. For the CDR3, the DNA is TGCGCCAGCAGCTCCCAGAGTAGGACAGAGAACACTGAAGCTTTCTTT. Protein sequence: CASSSQSRTENTEAFF.